The 27 T cell receptor beta chains below come from one sample, sequenced in a study of metastatic and nonmetastatic thyroid tumors. TCRdb reanalyzed the PCR reads via MiXCR. The data hold 17,000 or so clones, with under 30% observed a single time. Before thyroid surgery, none of the patients had received any treatment. Sequencing was carried out using adjacent normal tissue. These receptors were obtained from a female donor with papillary thyroid cancer or a benign thyroid nodule (not recorded which). Some clones in this sample may be carry-over from other donors' samples.

In this sample, this clone turned up a few times. This chain uses TRBV12-3 or TRBV12-4 with TRBJ1-5; 9 bases agree with TRBD1. With 6 bases clipped from V and 0 bases from J, the junction kept 3 bases outside the gene matches. The CDR3 covers 15 residues. CDR3 in DNA: TGTGCCAGCAGGCGGACAGGGGATAGCAATCAGCCCCAGCATTTT. It specifies CASRRTGDSNQPQHF.

The rearrangement joins TRBV6-1 to TRBJ2-7, with 7 bases that match TRBD1. CDR1 is MNHNS and CDR2 is SASEGT in the germline V gene. Trimming removed 5 bases from V and 4 bases from J; junction bases left unmatched: 8. The length of the CDR3 is 14 residues. CDR3 residues: CASSSTGVAYEQYF. In DNA form, the CDR3 reads TGTGCCAGCAGTTCTACAGGGGTCGCTTACGAGCAGTACTTC.

This clone was observed once. V gene TRBV4-2 combines with J gene TRBJ2-7; 7 bases map to TRBD1. The CDR3 contains 16 residues. The germline CDR1 and CDR2 sequences are LGHNA and YNFKEQ. Trimming cost V 0 bases and J 3 bases; bases outside gene matches: 8. The CDR3 DNA follows: TGTGCCAGCAGCCAAGAGGGACAGAACCCCTACTACGAGCAGTACTTC. Translation gives CASSQEGQNPYYEQYF.

This clone was recorded a few times. The rearrangement joins TRBV27 to TRBJ2-7; a possible D gene is TRBD1 (5 bases). Trimming removed 6 bases at V and 5 bases at J, with 17 bases between. The CDR3 has 14 residues. Germline V CDR1 and CDR2: MNHEY, SMNVEV (reference sequence). The CDR3 loop reads CASSPSPTENEQYF. The CDR3 region has the DNA TGTGCCAGCAGCCCTTCCCCGACAGAAAACGAGCAGTACTTC.

The V and J genes are TRBV27 and TRBJ2-7, with D possibly being TRBD2 (6 bases). The germline CDR1 and CDR2 sequences are MNHEY and SMNVEV (reference sequence). CDR3 length: 15 residues. Between the trimmed V and J ends, which lost 6 bases and 4 bases, there was a span of 19 bases. CDR3 nucleotide sequence: TGTGCCAGCAGCCAAGATCGGAGGGGATGGTACGAGCAGTACTTC. Translating gives CASSQDRRGWYEQYF.

The sample holds a few counts of this clone. At one end, the junction sequence differs from germline, possibly due to a read error. This chain connects TRBV27 to TRBJ2-7; 7 nucleotides match TRBD2. Germline V gene sequence: CDR1 MNHEY, CDR2 SMNVEV (reference sequence). CDR3 length: 16 amino acids. For the CDR3, the DNA is TGTGCCAGCAGTCTCTTGACTAGAGGGAGGGTAAACGAGAAGTACTTC. Its protein is CASSLLTRGRVNEKYF.

The chain recombines TRBV27 with TRBJ2-7; TRBD2 aligns across 7 bases. Germline CDR1 is MNHEY and CDR2 is SMNVEV (reference sequence). Losses at the gene ends were 5 bases for V and 1 base for J; bases not matched to a gene: 5. This CDR3 contains 14 residues. CDR3 DNA sequence: TGTGCCAGCAGTACCGGGACTAAGTCCTACGAGCAGTACTTC. It yields the protein CASSTGTKSYEQYF.

This rearrangement joins TRBV6-5 to TRBJ1-1; D remains unclear. Trimming removed 2 bases from V and 0 bases from J, with 4 bases in between. This CDR3 comprises 13 residues. Germline CDR1 MNHEY, CDR2 SVGAGI. The CDR3 bases are TGTGCCAGCAGTTACAGGGTGAACACTGAAGCTTTCTTT. It specifies CASSYRVNTEAFF.

V is TRBV6-2 or TRBV6-3 and J is TRBJ2-2, with 14 bases matching TRBD2. The germline gives CDR1 MNHEY, CDR2 SVGEGT. The V and J ends lost 7 bases and 4 bases, in that order; junction bases with no gene match: 17. This CDR3 contains 20 residues. This chain's CDR3 is CASTRGARGLAGVPTGELFF. CDR3 bases: TGTGCCAGCACGCGGGGGGCCAGGGGACTAGCGGGAGTGCCCACCGGGGAGCTGTTTTTT.

The J gene is TRBJ2-7, the V gene TRBV28; possible D gene TRBD1, 6 bases. Germline-derived CDR1 and CDR2 are MDHEN and SYDVKM. The CDR3 is 13 residues long. Trimming cost V 3 bases and J 7 bases, with 13 bases left between them. The CDR3 DNA is TGTGCCAGCAGTTTGGTTCAGGGGAATGAGCAGTACTTC. Its protein is CASSLVQGNEQYF.

The rearrangement uses TRBV5-1 and TRBJ2-1; 9 nucleotides agree with TRBD1. V trimming: 2 bases; J trimming: 8 bases; junction bases outside the gene matches: 11. This CDR3 is 16 amino acids long. CDR1 SGHRS and CDR2 YFSETQ come from the germline V gene. The CDR3 region has the DNA TGCGCCAGCAGCTTAACAGGGGGCACCGCAGTCGATGAGCAGTTCTTC. Its protein is CASSLTGGTAVDEQFF.

This clone was found a few times. The chain employs TRBV6-5 and TRBJ2-1; 7 bases are shared with TRBD2. The V gene end was trimmed by 0 bases and the J gene end by 6 bases; junction bases not matched to a gene: 8. Germline V gives CDR1 MNHEY, CDR2 SVGAGI. The CDR3 runs to 16 residues. The CDR3 DNA reads as TGTGCCAGCAGTTACTCACGGACTAGTGACTCCAATGAGCAGTTCTTC. Translating gives CASSYSRTSDSNEQFF.

This clone has just a few counts. The genes are TRBV6-5 and TRBJ1-1, with 7 bases that match TRBD1. The CDR3 covers 18 residues. V lost 4 bases to trimming and J lost 1 base; unmatched junction nucleotides: 15. From germline, CDR1 is MNHEY and CDR2 SVGAGI. Written as DNA, the CDR3 is TGTGCCAGCAGTTCCCTCCGGGACAGAAGAAGGGGGAACACTGAAGCTTTCTTT. As protein: CASSSLRDRRRGNTEAFF.

This clone has a handful of counts. The gene calls are TRBV6-1 and TRBJ2-7; the match to TRBD1 covers 7 bases. The germline gives CDR1 MNHNS, CDR2 SASEGT. The CDR3 length is 11 residues. Trimming removed 10 bases from V and 2 bases from J; junction bases left unmatched: 2. The CDR3 spells CANGQAYEQYF. The DNA for the CDR3 is TGTGCCAATGGACAGGCCTACGAGCAGTACTTC.

The table lists this clone with many counts. Written as DNA, the CDR3 is TGTGCCAGCACCCCCCGGGCAGGGGTAACTGAAGCTTTCTTT. Its translation is CASTPRAGVTEAFF. This chain uses TRBV28 with TRBJ1-1, with a weak D call TRBD1 (6 bases). V lost 7 bases, J lost 5 bases, and 17 bases lay in between. The length of the CDR3 is 14 residues. From germline, CDR1 is MDHEN and CDR2 SYDVKM. Full variable domain (rest looked up from reference TRBV28 and TRBJ1-1): DVKVTQSSRYLVKRTGEKVFLECVQDMDHENMFWYRQDPGLGLRLIYFSYDVKMKEKGDIPEGYSVSREKKERFSLILESASTNQTSMYLCASTPRAGVTEAFFGQGTRLTVV.

The chain carries TRBV11-2 and TRBJ2-7; D is unresolved. Germline CDR1 SGHAT, CDR2 FQNNGV. The CDR3 loop spans 12 amino acids. Trimming removed 2 bases from V and 9 bases from J, with 11 bases in between. The CDR3 is CASSLQNRGQYF. CDR3 in DNA: TGTGCCAGCAGCTTACAAAACCGAGGGCAGTACTTC.

This chain connects TRBV12-3 or TRBV12-4 to TRBJ2-1; 11 bases map to TRBD2. J gave up 7 bases and V 5 bases, and 10 bases lay outside the gene matches. The CDR3 length is 16 residues. CDR3 DNA: TGTGCCAGCAGTGACCGTAGCGGGAGGGCGGTGAATGAGCAGTTCTTC. This translates into CASSDRSGRAVNEQFF.

With regard to this clone: A much larger clone sits a single nucleotide away, making a read error possible. Distinct nucleotide sequences in the sample also encode this CDR3. This sequence joins TRBV9 and TRBJ2-1; D ambiguous. Germline V CDR1 and CDR2: SGDLS, YYNGEE. This CDR3 comprises 14 residues. Trimming took off 0 bases at V and 8 bases at J, with 12 bases between the two ends. The CDR3 DNA is TGTGCCAGCAGCGTAGAATCTCCGGGTGATGAGCAGTTCTTC. It encodes CASSVESPGDEQFF.

This clone is classed as medium-sized. The rearrangement joins TRBV19 to TRBJ1-2, with 8 bases lining up with TRBD1. J gave up 8 bases and V 4 bases, and 6 bases lay outside the gene matches. Per the germline V gene, CDR1 is LNHDA and CDR2 is SQIVND (reference sequence). The length of the CDR3 is 13 residues. The CDR3 is CASSRQGIVGYTF. The CDR3 coding sequence is TGTGCCAGTAGTAGACAGGGGATTGTAGGCTACACCTTC. Together with reference TRBV19 and TRBJ1-2, the CDR3 gives the full variable domain: DGGITQSPKYLFRKEGQNVTLSCEQNLNHDAMYWYRQDPGQGLRLIYYSQIVNDFQKGDIAEGYSVSREKKESFPLTVTSAQKNPTAFYLCASSRQGIVGYTFGSGTRLTVV.

This chain uses TRBV2 with TRBJ2-1, with D unresolved. CDR1 and CDR2 (germline): SNHLY, FYNNEI. The CDR3 runs to 11 residues. The ends were cut back, 7 bases at V and 9 bases at J, with 10 bases in the middle. The CDR3 bases are TGTGCCAGCAAGGGCGAAGTTGAGCAGTTCTTC. Amino acid sequence: CASKGEVEQFF.

This clone was found many times. The rearrangement joins TRBV12-3 or TRBV12-4 to TRBJ1-3, with D possibly being TRBD1 (5 bases). CDR3 length equals 17 residues. The V end lost 3 bases, the J end lost 2 bases, and 17 bases lay between the germline ends. CDR3 region: CASSLGRVIGTGNTIYF. DNA for the CDR3: TGTGCCAGCAGTTTGGGCAGGGTGATAGGTACTGGAAACACCATATATTTT.

Points on this clone: Its ends do not fully match the called genes, so a read error is possible. V gene TRBV12-3 or TRBV12-4 combines with J gene TRBJ2-1; TRBD2 agrees at 9 bases. The CDR3 spans 16 residues. The CDR3 nucleotides read TGTGCCAGCAGTACCGATTGGGCGGGAGGGATGGATGAGCAATTCTTC. Its protein is CASSTDWAGGMDEQFF.

The rearrangement links TRBV28 to TRBJ2-7; 13 bases line up with TRBD2. V lost 5 bases and J lost 9; bases outside the gene matches: 13. The length of the CDR3 is 16 residues. In germline, CDR1 is MDHEN, CDR2 SYDVKM. CDR3 coding DNA: TGTGCCAGCAGTACCGCCCGACTAGCGGGAGGCGAAGGGCAGTACTTC. It is translated as CASSTARLAGGEGQYF.

The chain combines TRBV20-1 with TRBJ2-7, with TRBD2 as a possible D gene (5 bases). Looked up from germline, CDR1 is DFQATT and CDR2 is SNEGSKA (reference sequence). The CDR3 sequence is 15 residues long. In DNA form, the CDR3 reads TGCAGCAAGACTAACCTTCACTCGACCTCCTACGAGCAGTACTTC. Its translation: CSKTNLHSTSYEQYF.

The gene calls are TRBV20-1 and TRBJ1-5; D is undetermined. Trimming took 0 bases from V and 7 from J, leaving 7 bases between them. The CDR3 is 12 amino acids. Germline V gene sequence: CDR1 DFQATT, CDR2 SNEGSKA (reference sequence). CDR3 sequence: CSARDPGQPQHF. The CDR3 region has the DNA TGCAGTGCTAGAGATCCTGGCCAGCCCCAGCATTTT.

The V call is TRBV6-1, the J call TRBJ1-1, with 7 bases that match TRBD1. V dropped 6 bases and J dropped 3; count of bases not matched to a gene: 7. This CDR3 is 14 amino acids long. Germline V lookup: CDR1 MNHNS, CDR2 SASEGT. CDR3: CASRRQGGYTEAFF. Written as DNA, the CDR3 is TGTGCCAGCAGGCGACAGGGTGGATACACTGAAGCTTTCTTT.

The genes are TRBV27 and TRBJ2-7; possibly TRBD1 for D (6 bases). With 5 bases removed from V and 2 bases from J, the gap between germline ends came to 10 bases. The CDR3 length is 13 residues. CDR1 MNHEY and CDR2 SMNVEV come from the germline V gene (reference sequence). CDR3 DNA: TGTGCCAGCAGTCCCGGACAGCCCTACGAGCAGTACTTC. Encoded protein: CASSPGQPYEQYF.